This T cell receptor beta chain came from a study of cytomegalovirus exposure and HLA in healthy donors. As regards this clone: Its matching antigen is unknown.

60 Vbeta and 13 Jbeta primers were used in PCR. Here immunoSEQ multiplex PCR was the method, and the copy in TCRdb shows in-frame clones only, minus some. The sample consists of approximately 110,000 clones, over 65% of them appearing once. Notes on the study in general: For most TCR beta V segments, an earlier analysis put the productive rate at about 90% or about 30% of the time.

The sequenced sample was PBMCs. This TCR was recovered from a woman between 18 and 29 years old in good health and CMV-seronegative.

DNA of the CDR3: TGCAGCGTTGGAACAGGGACCACAGATACGCAGTATTTT. Protein: CSVGTGTTDTQYF. J is TRBJ2-3 and V is TRBV29-1; D may be TRBD1 (6 bases). The CDR3 spans 13 residues. V lost 4 bases and J lost 2, with 10 bases in between. The germline gives CDR1 SQVTM, CDR2 ANQGSEA.